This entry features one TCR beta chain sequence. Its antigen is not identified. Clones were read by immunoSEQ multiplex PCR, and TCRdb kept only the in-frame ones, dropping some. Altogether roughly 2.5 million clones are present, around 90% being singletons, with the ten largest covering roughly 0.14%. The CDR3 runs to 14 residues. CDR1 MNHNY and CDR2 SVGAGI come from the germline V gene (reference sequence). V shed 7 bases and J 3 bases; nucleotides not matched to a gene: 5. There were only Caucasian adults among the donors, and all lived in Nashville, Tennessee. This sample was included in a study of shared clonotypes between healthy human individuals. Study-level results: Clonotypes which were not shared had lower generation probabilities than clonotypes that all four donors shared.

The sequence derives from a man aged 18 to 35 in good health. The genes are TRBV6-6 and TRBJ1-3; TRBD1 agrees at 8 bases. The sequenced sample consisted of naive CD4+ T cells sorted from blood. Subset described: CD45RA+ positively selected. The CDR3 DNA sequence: TGTGCCAGCACGTCAGGGGGCGGTGGAAACACCATATATTTT. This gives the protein CASTSGGGGNTIYF.